This TCR beta chain appears in the sequencing data of a study of T-cell reconstitution after alpha-beta-depleted transplantation in children. Study-wide results and caveats: Recipient T cells and thymic progenitors that survived were the source of the high TCRbeta diversity seen at day 60 in some patients. Expanded clones from the graft, numbering several hundred, reportedly supplied alpha-beta T cells about two months after transplant.

It was with unique molecular identifiers that the TCRbeta library was prepared. Each CDR3 protein gets one entry after TCRdb re-called the PCR reads with MiXCR. The sample lists 90,000 to 100,000 distinct CDR3 sequences, about a quarter occurring once. The sample holds a few counts of this clonotype. What it binds is not known. The CDR3 has 14 amino acids. V was cut by 4 bases and J by 4 bases, with 11 bases left in between. Germline V lookup: CDR1 LNHNV, CDR2 YYDKDF (reference sequence). V and J are TRBV15 and TRBJ2-1; maybe TRBD2 (6 bases). The sample in question was PBMCs, obtained before TCRalphabeta/CD19-depleted stem cell transplant. This TCR derives from a boy aged 2 to 10 with acute lymphoblastic leukemia, due to receive a stem cell transplant. The CDR3 sequence is CATSIRDSYNEQFF. CDR3 bases: TGTGCCACCAGCATCCGGGACTCTTACAATGAGCAGTTCTTC.